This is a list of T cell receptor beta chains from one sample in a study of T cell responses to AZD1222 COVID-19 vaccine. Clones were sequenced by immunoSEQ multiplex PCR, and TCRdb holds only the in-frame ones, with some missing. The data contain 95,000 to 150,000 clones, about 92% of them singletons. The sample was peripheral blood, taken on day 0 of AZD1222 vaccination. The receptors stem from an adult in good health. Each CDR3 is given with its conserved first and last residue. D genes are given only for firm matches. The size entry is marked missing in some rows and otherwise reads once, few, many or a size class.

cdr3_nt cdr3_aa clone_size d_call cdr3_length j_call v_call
TGCGCCAGCAGTCAACCCCCTCTAGGCACTGAAGCTTTCTTT CASSQPPLGTEAFF once . 14 TRBJ1-1 TRBV23-1
TGCGCCAGCAGCCAAGATCCCCCGGACGCCACAGATACGCAGTATTTT CASSQDPPDATDTQYF few . 16 TRBJ2-3 TRBV4-3
TGCGCCAGCAGCTTGGGGGAGGGGTATGAGAACACTGAAGCTTTCTTT CASSLGEGYENTEAFF . . 16 TRBJ1-1 TRBV5-1
TGCGCCAGCAGTGAAGGACGACTCACTAACTATGGCTACACCTTC CASSEGRLTNYGYTF few . 15 TRBJ1-2 TRBV10-2
TGTGCCAGCAGCGTAGAAGGACAGGGAGGGACAGATACGCAGTATTTT CASSVEGQGGTDTQYF . . 16 TRBJ2-3 TRBV9
TGCAGTGCTAGAGACAAGTTGGCTTTCTTT CSARDKLAFF . . 10 TRBJ1-1 TRBV20-1
TGTGCCAGCAGCTACGGGACAGTGAACACTGAAGCTTTCTTT CASSYGTVNTEAFF . TRBD1 14 TRBJ1-1 TRBV7-9
TGTGCCAGCAGCGTAGGGGTGGGGACGAACAATGAGCAGTTCTTC CASSVGVGTNNEQFF . . 15 TRBJ2-1 TRBV9
TGTGCCAGCAGCTTAGTCGGCGGGATGGCAGATACGCAGTATTTT CASSLVGGMADTQYF . . 15 TRBJ2-3 TRBV7-2
TGTGCCAGCGGATACGACACCGGGGGAGGTGGAAACACCATATATTTT CASGYDTGGGGNTIYF . . 16 TRBJ1-3 TRBV7-9
TGTGCCAGCACGCGGGACGGGTCCTACGAGCAGTACTTC CASTRDGSYEQYF . . 13 TRBJ2-7 TRBV3-1/TRBV3-2
TGTGCCAGCAGTTCGCGGGCACTAGTGGCGCAGTATTTT CASSSRALVAQYF . . 13 TRBJ2-3 TRBV28
TGTGCCAGCAGTTTATTGGCCAGTTCCTACGAGCAGTACTTC CASSLLASSYEQYF . . 14 TRBJ2-7 TRBV28
TGTGCCAGCAGCGCCCTAGGTGGCACAGATACGCAGTATTTT CASSALGGTDTQYF . . 14 TRBJ2-3 TRBV9
TGTGCCAGCAGCTTAGGGGGGGATGAAAAACTGTTTTTT CASSLGGDEKLFF . . 13 TRBJ1-4 TRBV7-6
TGTGCCAGCAGCCCTGGGGACCGGTCGAATCAGCCCCAGCATTTT CASSPGDRSNQPQHF few . 15 TRBJ1-5 TRBV9
TGTGCCAGCAGCTTAGGTAATGAGCAGTTCTTC CASSLGNEQFF . . 11 TRBJ2-1 TRBV7-6
TGTGCCAGCAGCCGCCTGAACACCATATATTTT CASSRLNTIYF . . 11 TRBJ1-3 TRBV6-2/TRBV6-3
TGTGCCAGCAGCGTCGATCATGAAAAACTGTTTTTT CASSVDHEKLFF . . 12 TRBJ1-4 TRBV9
TGCGCCAGCAGCCCCGACAGGAACTATGGCTACACCTTC CASSPDRNYGYTF . . 13 TRBJ1-2 TRBV5-1
TGTGCCAGCAGTTTTGGGGGGCGGAATTCACCCCTCCACTTT CASSFGGRNSPLHF . . 14 TRBJ1-6 TRBV28
TGTGCCAGCAGCACCGCCGGGACAGAGGTAGGAGAGACCCAGTACTTC CASSTAGTEVGETQYF . TRBD1 16 TRBJ2-5 TRBV5-4
TGTGCCAGCAGTGAAGCGCGAGGGCTCGTTAATGAAAAACTGTTTTTT CASSEARGLVNEKLFF . . 16 TRBJ1-4 TRBV6-1
TGTGCCAGCAGAGACCGGGACAGGACCTTCTTGGATACGCAGTATTTT CASRDRDRTFLDTQYF . TRBD1 16 TRBJ2-3 TRBV2